This T cell receptor (beta chain) was captured in a study of graft-versus-host responses after intestinal transplantation. Study-level information: Multivisceral, liver-intestinal, or isolated intestinal grafts went to recipients. Findings and limits, study-wide: Those patients showing graft-donor T cell macrochimerism displayed high graft-versus-host to host-versus-graft clonal ratios in allografts. GvH clones detected in recipient marrow included some appearing first in ileum or blood.

This clone has more than one count but fewer than ten. Its antigen is as yet unknown. Clones were sequenced by immunoSEQ multiplex PCR, and TCRdb holds only the in-frame ones, with some missing. The sample includes more than 100,000 clones, 93% of them seen just once. The clonotype comes from a human donor who received an intestinal transplant. The sequenced sample was unstimulated CD8+ T cells sorted from spleen or lymph node cells, obtained before intestinal transplant.

The CDR3 loop reads CASSLIEGGLSSPLHF. CDR3 nucleotides: TGTGCCAGCAGCCTGATTGAGGGGGGGCTTAGTTCACCCCTCCACTTT. V gene TRBV7-9 combines with J gene TRBJ1-6; a possible D gene is TRBD1 (6 bases). This CDR3 spans 16 amino acids. Germline-derived CDR1 and CDR2 are SEHNR and FQNEAQ (reference sequence). V lost 5 bases and J 9 bases, leaving 20 bases between the germline ends. Combining the CDR3 with reference TRBV7-9 and TRBJ1-6 gives the whole variable domain DTGVSQNPRHKITKRGQNVTFRCDPISEHNRLYWYRQTLGQGPEFLTYFQNEAQLEKSRLLSDRFSAERPKGSFSTLEIQRTEQGDSAMYLCASSLIEGGLSSPLHFGNGTRLTVT.